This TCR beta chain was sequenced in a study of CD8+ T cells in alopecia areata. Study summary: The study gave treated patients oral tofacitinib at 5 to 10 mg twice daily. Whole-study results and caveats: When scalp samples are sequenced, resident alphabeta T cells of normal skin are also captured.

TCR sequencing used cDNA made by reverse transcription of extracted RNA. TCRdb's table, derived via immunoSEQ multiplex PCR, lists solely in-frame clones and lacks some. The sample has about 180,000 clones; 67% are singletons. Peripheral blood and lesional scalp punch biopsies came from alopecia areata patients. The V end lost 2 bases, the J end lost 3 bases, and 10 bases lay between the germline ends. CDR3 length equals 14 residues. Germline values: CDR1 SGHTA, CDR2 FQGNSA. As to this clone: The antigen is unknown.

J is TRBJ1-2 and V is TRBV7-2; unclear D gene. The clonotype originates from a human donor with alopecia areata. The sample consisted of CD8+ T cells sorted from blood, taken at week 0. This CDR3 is CASSLSWGDYGYTF. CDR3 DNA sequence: TGTGCCAGCAGCTTATCCTGGGGTGACTATGGCTACACCTTC.